This T cell receptor beta chain was found in a study of blood T cell repertoires in COVID-19. Libraries were prepared by immunoSEQ multiplex PCR; TCRdb keeps only in-frame clonotypes and omits some of them. The profile covers 350,000 to 450,000 clones, with about four fifths appearing a single time and about 4.8% taken by the ten largest. CDR1 and CDR2 (germline): DFQATT, SNEGSKA (reference sequence). The V gene lost 3 bases and the J gene lost 5 bases, with 5 bases spanning the gap. CDR3 length: 11 amino acids. Sequencing was performed on PBMCs or T cells enriched from blood (not recorded which). The chain joins TRBV20-1 to TRBJ2-1; D call uncertain. This clonotype originated in a woman aged 45-65 years who had recovered from COVID-19. The CDR3 DNA reads TGCAGTGCTAGCGTCCACAATGAGCAGTTCTTC. Translated: CSASVHNEQFF.